These 2 T cell receptor beta chains originate from one sample sequenced in a study of T-cell memory formation after mild COVID-19 (dated by TCRdb to the early 2020s). Receptors were amplified or captured by 5' RACE. Sequencing took place on an Illumina NovaSeq 6000. The public reads were quality trimmed at Q25 with fastp and then assembled into clones with MiXCR by TCRdb, keeping productive beta chains. Every entry covers one CDR3 protein and lists the most common genes and DNA from its rows. The sample profile shows 200,000 to 300,000 distinct CDR3 sequences; roughly 14% of them were found once. About 2% of the sample is in the top ten clones. The specimen was PBMCs or a T cell subset sorted from them (not recorded which). The source is an adult woman who had mild COVID-19 (a few samples of this study predate the infection). The sample titles of this study are shuffled in the database, so cell type and time point are left out; the donor was told from shared clones.

There are a few counts of this clonotype. The chain couples TRBV29-1 to TRBJ2-7; 9 bases are shared with TRBD1. This CDR3 is 15 amino acids long. V lost 5 bases to trimming and J lost 1 base; unmatched junction nucleotides: 9. From germline, CDR1 is SQVTM and CDR2 ANQGSEA. For the CDR3, the DNA is TGCAGCGTTTCTACGGGACAGGGCCCTTCCTACGAGCAGTACTTC. This translates into CSVSTGQGPSYEQYF.

This clonotype was seen more than once but under ten times. The chain uses TRBV6-1 and TRBJ2-2; 8 bases are a match to TRBD2. The length of the CDR3 is 19 residues. CDR1 is MNHNS, CDR2 SASEGT, per germline. The V gene end was trimmed by 0 bases and the J gene end by 0 bases; junction bases not matched to a gene: 9. As DNA, the CDR3 is TGTGCCAGCAGTGAAGCGGGTTCGGGACTAGGGGCGAACACCGGGGAGCTGTTTTTT. Protein product: CASSEAGSGLGANTGELFF.